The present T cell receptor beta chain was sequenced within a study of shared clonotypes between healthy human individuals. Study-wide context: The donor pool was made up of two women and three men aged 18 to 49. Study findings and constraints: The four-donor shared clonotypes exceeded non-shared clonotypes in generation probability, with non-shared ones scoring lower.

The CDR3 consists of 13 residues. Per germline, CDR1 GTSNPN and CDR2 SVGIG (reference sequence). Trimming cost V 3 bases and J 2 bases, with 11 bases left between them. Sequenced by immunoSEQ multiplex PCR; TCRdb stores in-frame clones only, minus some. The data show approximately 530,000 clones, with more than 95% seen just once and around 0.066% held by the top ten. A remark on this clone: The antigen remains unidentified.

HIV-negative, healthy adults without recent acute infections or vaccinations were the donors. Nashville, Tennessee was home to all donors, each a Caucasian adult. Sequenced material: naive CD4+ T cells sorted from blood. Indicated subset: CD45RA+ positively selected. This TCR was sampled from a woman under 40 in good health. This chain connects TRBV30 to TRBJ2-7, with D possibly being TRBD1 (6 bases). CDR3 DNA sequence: TGTGCCTGGAGAGTACAGGGAACCTACGAGCAGTACTTC. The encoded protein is CAWRVQGTYEQYF. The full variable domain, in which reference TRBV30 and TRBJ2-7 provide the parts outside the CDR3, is SQTIHQWPATLVQPVGSPLSLECTVEGTSNPNLYWYRQAAGRGLQLLFYSVGIGQISSEVPQNLSASRPQDRQFILSSKKLLLSDSGFYLCAWRVQGTYEQYFGPGTRLTVT.